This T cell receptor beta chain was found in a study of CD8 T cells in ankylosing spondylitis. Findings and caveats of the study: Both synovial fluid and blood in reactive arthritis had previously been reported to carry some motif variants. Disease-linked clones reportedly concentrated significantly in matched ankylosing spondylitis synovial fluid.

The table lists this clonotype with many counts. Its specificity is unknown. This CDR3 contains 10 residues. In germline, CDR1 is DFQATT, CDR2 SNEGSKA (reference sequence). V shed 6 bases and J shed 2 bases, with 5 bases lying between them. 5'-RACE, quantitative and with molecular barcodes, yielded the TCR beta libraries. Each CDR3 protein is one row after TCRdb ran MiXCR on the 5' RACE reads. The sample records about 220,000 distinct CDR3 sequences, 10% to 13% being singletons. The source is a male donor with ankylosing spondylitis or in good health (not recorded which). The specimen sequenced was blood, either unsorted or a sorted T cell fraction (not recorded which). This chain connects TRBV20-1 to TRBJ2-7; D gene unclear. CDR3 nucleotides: TGCAGTGCCGAAACCTACGAGCAGTACTTC. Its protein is CSAETYEQYF.